This T cell receptor beta chain was identified during a study of blood T cell repertoires in COVID-19. Sequencing was performed with immunoSEQ multiplex PCR; in TCRdb, only in-frame clones are kept and a portion is missing. The table includes 150,000 to 200,000 clones, around 92% detected once. A Seattle source enrolled patients during active infection and followed them longitudinally. CDR3 length: 15 amino acids. Trimming removed 2 bases at V and 2 bases at J, with 12 bases between. CDR1 SGHTA and CDR2 FQGNSA come from the germline V gene. The sequencing sample was made of peripheral blood. The origin of this receptor is a man younger than 45 with COVID-19, enrolled during active disease. The chain has TRBV7-2 and TRBJ1-2, with no clear D. The CDR3 protein is CASSLYEGRNYGYTF. DNA for the CDR3: TGTGCCAGCAGCTTATACGAGGGCCGCAACTATGGCTACACCTTC.